This note documents a single T cell receptor (beta chain) sequence. The antigen is not known. In germline, CDR1 is MNHEY, CDR2 SMNVEV (reference sequence). This CDR3 spans 15 amino acids. The ends were cut back, 5 bases at V and 2 bases at J, with 10 bases in the middle. The sample comes from a study of vaccination and CD4 T cells after COVID-19. Cultured CD4+ T cell DNA underwent sequencing with the Oncomine TCR Beta short-read assay. In TCRdb, the PCR reads were re-called with MiXCR into one record per CDR3 protein. Counted here are thousands of distinct CDR3 sequences, around 50% occurring once; the ten biggest clones make up roughly 22%. Noted treatment: approximately nine-day PBMC culture with coronavirus spike peptide pools or control peptides (ViraFEST assay).

The specimen sequenced was CD4+ T cells from blood, cultured in vitro. The source is a human donor who had recovered from COVID-19. This chain links TRBV27 with TRBJ2-6; D may match TRBD1 or TRBD2 (6 bases each). The CDR3 coding sequence is TGTGCCAGCAGTCCCCGGGGGCCTGGGGCCAACGTCCTGACTTTC. This encodes CASSPRGPGANVLTF.